This T cell receptor (beta chain) was observed in a study of CD8 T cells in Susac syndrome. The CDR3 length is 15 residues. The V gene's germline CDR1 is MNHEY and CDR2 SVGAGI. V gave up 6 bases and J gave up 1 base; unmatched junction bases: 3. Sequencing of TCR beta was undertaken in CD8+ and CD4+ T cells derived from blood. Those who served as multiple sclerosis controls were treatment-naive patients with stable or active relapsing-remitting disease. Bulk CD8+ and CD4+ cells came from magnetic negative isolation; CD8+ TEMRA by FACS. RNA, at roughly 0.5 to 1 ug, was reverse transcribed with random hexamers. TCRdb ran MiXCR on the immunoSEQ multiplex PCR reads and lists one entry per CDR3 protein. The sample shows 200,000 to 250,000 distinct CDR3 sequences, approximately 92% of them seen only once.

Specimen: CD4+ T cells from PBMCs. The chain has TRBV6-5 and TRBJ2-1; 10 positions match TRBD1. The sequence was collected from a human donor with multiple sclerosis. The CDR3: CASRRGQGSYNEQFF. In DNA, the CDR3 is TGTGCCAGCAGGCGGGGACAGGGGTCCTACAATGAGCAGTTCTTC.